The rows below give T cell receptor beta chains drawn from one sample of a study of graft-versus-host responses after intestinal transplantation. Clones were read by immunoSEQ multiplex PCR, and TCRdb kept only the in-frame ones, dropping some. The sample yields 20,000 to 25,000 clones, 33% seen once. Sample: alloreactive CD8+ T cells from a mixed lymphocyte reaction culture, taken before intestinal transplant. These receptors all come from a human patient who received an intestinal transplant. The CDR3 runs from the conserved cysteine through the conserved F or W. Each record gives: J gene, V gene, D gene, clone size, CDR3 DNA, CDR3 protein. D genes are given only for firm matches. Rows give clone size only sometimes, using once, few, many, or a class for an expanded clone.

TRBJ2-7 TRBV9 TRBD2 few TGTGCCAGCAGCGTAGAAAGGACTAGCGGGAGGAACGAGCAGTACTTC CASSVERTSGRNEQYF
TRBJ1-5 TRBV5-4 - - TGTGCCAGCAGCTTGCTACAAAATGATCAGCCCCAGCATTTT CASSLLQNDQPQHF
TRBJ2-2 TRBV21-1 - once TGTGCCAGGTGCTCACAGGGGGCAGCGAACACCGGGGAGCTGTTTTTT CARCSQGAANTGELFF
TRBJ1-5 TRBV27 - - TGTGCCTCGGGGTTGGGCAATCAGCCCCAGCATTTT CASGLGNQPQHF
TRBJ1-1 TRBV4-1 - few TGCGCCAGCAGCCACCCCCCGTCAATTCATAGAACTGAAGCTTTCTTT CASSHPPSIHRTEAFF
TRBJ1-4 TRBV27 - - TGTGCCAGCAGTGGAATGGGCTGGGGGGGGGAAAAACTGTTTTTT CASSGMGWGGEKLFF
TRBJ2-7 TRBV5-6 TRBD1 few TGTGCCAGCAGCCTGGGACAGGGTTCCTACGAGCAGTACTTC CASSLGQGSYEQYF
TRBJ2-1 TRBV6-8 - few TGTGCCAGCAGTTACAATCAGGATTACAATGAGCAGTTCTTC CASSYNQDYNEQFF
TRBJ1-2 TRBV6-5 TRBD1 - TGTGCCAGCAGTTTGGGACAGGGAGGCTATGGCTACACCTTC CASSLGQGGYGYTF
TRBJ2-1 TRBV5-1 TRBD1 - TGCGCCAGCAGCTTAGGGACAGTCTACAATGAGCAGTTCTTC CASSLGTVYNEQFF
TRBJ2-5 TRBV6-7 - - TGTGCCAGCAGTTACTCGACACACGGTCAAGAGACCCAGTACTTC CASSYSTHGQETQYF
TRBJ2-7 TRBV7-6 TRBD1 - TGTGCCAGCAGCTTATATTGGGGTCCGGACAGGTACGAGCAGTACTTC CASSLYWGPDRYEQYF
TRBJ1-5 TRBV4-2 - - TGTGCCAGCAGCCAAGAATATCGGAATCAGCCCCAGCATTTT CASSQEYRNQPQHF
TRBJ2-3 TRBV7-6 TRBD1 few TGTGCCAGCAGCATGTTAGGGGGCCAAGATACGCAGTATTTT CASSMLGGQDTQYF
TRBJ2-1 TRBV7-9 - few TGTGCCAGCAGCGAGTCTCTCAATGAGCAGTTCTTC CASSESLNEQFF
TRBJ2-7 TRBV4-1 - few TGCGCCAGCAGCCCACTCCAGCGGGACGAGCAGTACTTC CASSPLQRDEQYF
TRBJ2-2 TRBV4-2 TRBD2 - TGTGCCAGCAGCCAACTCACCGGGGGGGGCACCGGGGAGCTGTTTTTT CASSQLTGGGTGELFF
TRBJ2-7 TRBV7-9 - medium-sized TGTGCCAGCAGCTTAGATTACAGACCCTACGAGCAGTACTTC CASSLDYRPYEQYF
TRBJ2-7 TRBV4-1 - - TGCGCCAGCAGCCAAGAGCTGGAGTTCTCCTACGAGCAGTACTTC CASSQELEFSYEQYF
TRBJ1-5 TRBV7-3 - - TGTGCCAGCAGCTTAAGGGGGGACTGCTGGGGGCAGCCCCAGCATTTT CASSLRGDCWGQPQHF
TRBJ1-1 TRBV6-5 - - TGTGCCAGCAGTGCGGGACAAACAAACACTGAAGCTTTCTTT CASSAGQTNTEAFF
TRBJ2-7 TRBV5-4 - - TGTGCCAGCAGCTCACAGGACTCCTACGAGCAGTACTTC CASSSQDSYEQYF
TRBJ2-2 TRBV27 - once TGTGCCAGCAGTTTATACTGGCTCCCGCATTTGGGCACCGGGGAGCTGTTTTTT CASSLYWLPHLGTGELFF
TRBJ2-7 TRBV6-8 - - TGTGCCAGCAGTACAGGGGGGGTCGAGCAGTACTTC CASSTGGVEQYF
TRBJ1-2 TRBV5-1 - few TGCGCCAGCAGCTCCAATAAGGACGGCTACTATGGCTACACCTTC CASSSNKDGYYGYTF
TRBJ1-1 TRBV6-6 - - TGTGCCAGCAGTTACGGTGGGATCGGCACTGAAGCTTTCTTT CASSYGGIGTEAFF
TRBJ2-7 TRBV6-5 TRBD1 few TGTGCCAGCAGTTACTTAGCAGGGACAGGGCCCTACGAGCAGTACTTC CASSYLAGTGPYEQYF
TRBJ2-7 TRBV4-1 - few TGCGCCAGCAGCCAAATGGTCTCCTCCTACGAGCAGTACTTC CASSQMVSSYEQYF
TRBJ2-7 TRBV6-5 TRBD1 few TGTGCCAGCAGTTACACCAGGACAGGGGCCTACGAGCAGTACTTC CASSYTRTGAYEQYF
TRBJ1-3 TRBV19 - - TGTGCCAGTAGTATAGTAGGTAGTATGGGATGGGCTACTGGAAACACCATATATTTT CASSIVGSMGWATGNTIYF
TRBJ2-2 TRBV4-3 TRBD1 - TGCGCCAGCAGCCACGGACAGGCCGCGAACACCGGGGAGCTGTTTTTT CASSHGQAANTGELFF
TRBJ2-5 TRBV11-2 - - TGTGCCAGCAGTGTGGCAGGACAAGAGACCCAGTACTTC CASSVAGQETQYF
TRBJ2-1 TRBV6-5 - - TGTGCCAGCAGTTACCTATTGACAGGAGAAAATGAGCAGTTCTTC CASSYLLTGENEQFF
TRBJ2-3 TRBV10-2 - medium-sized TGCGCCAGCAGTGAGTCGTTGTGGGAGGGCACAGATACGCAGTATTTT CASSESLWEGTDTQYF
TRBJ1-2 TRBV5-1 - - TGCGCCAGCAGCTCAGATTCGGTTGGCTACACCTTC CASSSDSVGYTF
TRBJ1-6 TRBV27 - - TGTGCCAGCAGTTTACTAAATTCACCCCTCCACTTT CASSLLNSPLHF
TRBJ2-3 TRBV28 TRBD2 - TGTGCCAGCAGTCCTAGCGGGAATACGCAGTATTTT CASSPSGNTQYF
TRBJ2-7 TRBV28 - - TGTGCCAGCAGTTTGTCGGAAGCTTCCTACGAGCAGTACTTC CASSLSEASYEQYF
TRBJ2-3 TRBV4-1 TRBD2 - TGCGCCAGCAGCCGCGGGACTAGCGGGGGTGATACGCAGTATTTT CASSRGTSGGDTQYF
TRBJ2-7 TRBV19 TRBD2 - TGTGCCAGTAGTCCCTTCGGCGGGAGATCTTCCTACGAGCAGTACTTC CASSPFGGRSSYEQYF
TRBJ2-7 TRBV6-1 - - TGTGCCAGCAGTGCTACAGGGAACGAGCAGTACTTC CASSATGNEQYF
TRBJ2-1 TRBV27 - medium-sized TGTGCCAGCAGTTACCGGGACAACTCCTACAATGAGCAGTTCTTC CASSYRDNSYNEQFF
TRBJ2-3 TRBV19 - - TGTGCCAGTAGTACTTTCGCTTCGACCTCCACAGATACGCAGTATTTT CASSTFASTSTDTQYF
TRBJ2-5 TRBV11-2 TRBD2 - TGTGCCAGCAGCTTAAGGCGGGGGGAGAGGGGCCAAGAGACCCAGTACTTC CASSLRRGERGQETQYF
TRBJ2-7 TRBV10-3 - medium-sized TGTGCCATCAGTGAGGACACGACCTTCTACGAGCAGTACTTC CAISEDTTFYEQYF
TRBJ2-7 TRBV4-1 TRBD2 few TGCGCCAGCAGCCAAGAGAGGACTAGCGGCTACGAGCAGTACTTC CASSQERTSGYEQYF
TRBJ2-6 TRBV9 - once TGTGCCAGCAGCGTAGAAGTCTCTGGGGCCAACGTCCTGACTTTC CASSVEVSGANVLTF
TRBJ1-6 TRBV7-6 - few TGTGCCAGCAGCCGGACAGACTATTCACCCCTCCACTTT CASSRTDYSPLHF
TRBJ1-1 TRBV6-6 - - TGTGCCAGCAGTTACTCGCACCGTTCTGGCACTGAAGCTTTCTTT CASSYSHRSGTEAFF
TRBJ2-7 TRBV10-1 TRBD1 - TGCGCCAGCAGCCAAAAGGGACAGGGAATATACGAGCAGTACTTC CASSQKGQGIYEQYF
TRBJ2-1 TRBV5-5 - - TGTGCCAGCAGCTTACCGACCCACCTAGACCCCTCCTACAATGAGCAGTTCTTC CASSLPTHLDPSYNEQFF
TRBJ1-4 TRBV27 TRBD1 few TGTGCCAGCAGTACCCTCCGTTGGACAGGGATCCAAAAACTGTTTTTT CASSTLRWTGIQKLFF
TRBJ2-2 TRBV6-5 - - TGTGCCAGCAGGCGGGACTGGAAGACCGGGGAGCTGTTTTTT CASRRDWKTGELFF
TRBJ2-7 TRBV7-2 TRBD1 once TGTGCCAGCAGCTCATCCGGGACAGCCGCCTACGAGCAGTACTTC CASSSSGTAAYEQYF
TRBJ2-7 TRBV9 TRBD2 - TGTGCCAGCAGCGTAGGCGGGGGGGGAGACGAGCAGTACTTC CASSVGGGGDEQYF
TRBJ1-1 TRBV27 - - TGTGCCAGCAGTTTATCGCCGGCCCTTGAAGCTTTCTTT CASSLSPALEAFF
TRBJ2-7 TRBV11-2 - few TGTGCCAGCAGCTTGGGGGCCTCCTACGAGCAGTACTTC CASSLGASYEQYF
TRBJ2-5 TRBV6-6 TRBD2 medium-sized TGTGCCACCTCACTAGCGGGGGGGCTGCTGGAGACCCAGTACTTC CATSLAGGLLETQYF